This is a list of T cell receptor beta chains from one sample in a study of shared clonotypes between healthy human individuals. Only in-frame clones appear in the TCRdb table, and some are missing; sequencing was by immunoSEQ multiplex PCR. The data hold 2 million to 2.5 million clones, with more than 85% observed a single time. Input material: naive CD4+ T cells from PBMCs. The source of these receptors is a young man in good health. Some clones in this sample may be carry-over from other donors' samples. The CDR3 runs from the conserved cysteine through the conserved F or W. A D gene is named only where the DNA matches it firmly. Rows may omit the clone size; those that give it use once, few, many or a size class.

cdr3_aa: CSVPRHPNTEAFF
cdr3_nt: TGCAGCGTGCCCCGACACCCGAACACTGAAGCTTTCTTT
j_call: TRBJ1-1
v_call: TRBV29-1
clone_size: few
d_call: NA

cdr3_aa: CASSVVEQGAWNEQFF
cdr3_nt: TGTGCCAGCAGCGTAGTGGAACAGGGGGCATGGAATGAGCAGTTCTTC
j_call: TRBJ2-1
v_call: TRBV9
clone_size: NA
d_call: TRBD1

cdr3_aa: CASSQDRQGFYGYTF
cdr3_nt: TGTGCCAGCAGCCAAGATCGGCAGGGGTTCTATGGCTACACCTTC
j_call: TRBJ1-2
v_call: TRBV4-2
clone_size: NA
d_call: NA

cdr3_aa: CASSRGTGVWNEKLFF
cdr3_nt: TGTGCCAGCAGCCGCGGGACAGGGGTTTGGAATGAAAAACTGTTTTTT
j_call: TRBJ1-4
v_call: TRBV27
clone_size: NA
d_call: TRBD1

cdr3_aa: CASSIGTRDYEQYF
cdr3_nt: TGTGCCAGTAGTATAGGGACTAGAGACTACGAGCAGTACTTC
j_call: TRBJ2-7
v_call: TRBV19
clone_size: NA
d_call: TRBD2

cdr3_aa: CASSFRPDATNEKLFF
cdr3_nt: TGTGCCAGCAGTTTTCGGCCAGACGCAACTAATGAAAAACTGTTTTTT
j_call: TRBJ1-4
v_call: TRBV28
clone_size: once
d_call: NA

cdr3_aa: CAWSKMENTEAFF
cdr3_nt: TGTGCCTGGAGTAAGATGGAGAACACTGAAGCTTTCTTT
j_call: TRBJ1-1
v_call: TRBV30
clone_size: few
d_call: NA

cdr3_aa: CASNQINAGGGYGYTF
cdr3_nt: TGTGCCAGCAACCAAATTAACGCCGGGGGCGGCTATGGCTACACCTTC
j_call: TRBJ1-2
v_call: TRBV4-2
clone_size: NA
d_call: NA

cdr3_aa: CSVVGTTTDTQYF
cdr3_nt: TGCAGCGTTGTCGGAACAACCACAGATACGCAGTATTTT
j_call: TRBJ2-3
v_call: TRBV29-1
clone_size: NA
d_call: NA

cdr3_aa: CSVGVGSGINNEQFF
cdr3_nt: TGCAGCGTGGGGGTTGGTAGCGGGATTAACAATGAGCAGTTCTTC
j_call: TRBJ2-1
v_call: TRBV29-1
clone_size: NA
d_call: TRBD2

cdr3_aa: CASSLGQLDEKLFF
cdr3_nt: TGTGCCAGCAGCTTAGGGCAGCTCGACGAAAAACTGTTTTTT
j_call: TRBJ1-4
v_call: TRBV5-6
clone_size: NA
d_call: NA

cdr3_aa: CASSPPGGSKNEQFF
cdr3_nt: TGCGCCAGCAGTCCCCCTGGAGGGAGTAAAAATGAGCAGTTCTTC
j_call: TRBJ2-1
v_call: TRBV10-1
clone_size: NA
d_call: NA

cdr3_aa: CSVEGRSPSGANVLTF
cdr3_nt: TGCAGCGTTGAAGGGCGTTCACCCTCTGGGGCCAACGTCCTGACTTTC
j_call: TRBJ2-6
v_call: TRBV29-1
clone_size: once
d_call: NA

cdr3_aa: CAWSRQVDQPQHF
cdr3_nt: TGTGCCTGGAGTAGACAGGTGGATCAGCCCCAGCATTTT
j_call: TRBJ1-5
v_call: TRBV30
clone_size: NA
d_call: NA

cdr3_aa: CASSFWGSAYEQYF
cdr3_nt: TGTGCCAGCAGCTTTTGGGGGAGTGCCTACGAGCAGTACTTC
j_call: TRBJ2-7
v_call: TRBV7-3
clone_size: NA
d_call: NA

cdr3_aa: CASSVVPSGRGSYNEQFF
cdr3_nt: TGTGCCAGCAGCGTAGTGCCTAGCGGGAGGGGGTCCTACAATGAGCAGTTCTTC
j_call: TRBJ2-1
v_call: TRBV9
clone_size: NA
d_call: TRBD2

cdr3_aa: CASSVATGPSYEQYF
cdr3_nt: TGCGCCAGCAGCGTGGCGACAGGGCCCTCCTACGAGCAGTACTTC
j_call: TRBJ2-7
v_call: TRBV4-3
clone_size: NA
d_call: TRBD1

cdr3_aa: CASSAPGLAGKETQYF
cdr3_nt: TGTGCCAGCAGCGCCCCGGGACTAGCGGGCAAAGAGACCCAGTACTTC
j_call: TRBJ2-5
v_call: TRBV7-3
clone_size: NA
d_call: TRBD2

cdr3_aa: CASSFGNSGNTIYF
cdr3_nt: TGTGCCAGCAGTTTCGGTAATAGTGGAAACACCATATATTTT
j_call: TRBJ1-3
v_call: TRBV28
clone_size: NA
d_call: NA

cdr3_aa: CASSVARGTDTQYF
cdr3_nt: TGCGCCAGCAGCGTCGCGCGGGGCACAGATACGCAGTATTTT
j_call: TRBJ2-3
v_call: TRBV5-1
clone_size: NA
d_call: NA

cdr3_aa: CASSLASTGDYEQYF
cdr3_nt: TGTGCCAGCAGCTTGGCCAGTACAGGGGACTACGAGCAGTACTTC
j_call: TRBJ2-7
v_call: TRBV5-5
clone_size: NA
d_call: TRBD1

cdr3_aa: CASSSQGAGDQPQHF
cdr3_nt: TGTGCCAGCAGCTCGCAGGGGGCTGGGGATCAGCCCCAGCATTTT
j_call: TRBJ1-5
v_call: TRBV27
clone_size: NA
d_call: TRBD1

cdr3_aa: CASTRTGGNYGYTF
cdr3_nt: TGTGCCAGCACCCGGACAGGGGGGAACTATGGCTACACCTTC
j_call: TRBJ1-2
v_call: TRBV5-4
clone_size: NA
d_call: TRBD1

cdr3_aa: CASSLSKEGEKLFF
cdr3_nt: TGTGCCAGCAGTTTATCAAAGGAGGGAGAAAAACTGTTTTTT
j_call: TRBJ1-4
v_call: TRBV28
clone_size: NA
d_call: NA

cdr3_aa: CSVDLSGGVQYF
cdr3_nt: TGCAGCGTTGACCTATCGGGGGGGGTCCAGTACTTC
j_call: TRBJ2-5
v_call: TRBV29-1
clone_size: NA
d_call: TRBD2

cdr3_aa: CASSDRLAGVTYEQYF
cdr3_nt: TGCGCCAGCAGCGACCGACTAGCGGGAGTAACGTACGAGCAGTACTTC
j_call: TRBJ2-7
v_call: TRBV5-1
clone_size: NA
d_call: TRBD2

cdr3_aa: CASSVGPTTYEKLFF
cdr3_nt: TGTGCCAGCAGCGTAGGCCCAACAACTTATGAAAAACTGTTTTTT
j_call: TRBJ1-4
v_call: TRBV9
clone_size: NA
d_call: NA

cdr3_aa: CASSPTTITDTQYF
cdr3_nt: TGTGCCAGCAGCCCCACGACAATCACAGATACGCAGTATTTT
j_call: TRBJ2-3
v_call: TRBV6-5
clone_size: NA
d_call: NA

cdr3_aa: CASSTRAGVTYEQYF
cdr3_nt: TGTGCCAGCAGCACCCGGGCAGGGGTAACCTACGAGCAGTACTTC
j_call: TRBJ2-7
v_call: TRBV6-1
clone_size: NA
d_call: NA